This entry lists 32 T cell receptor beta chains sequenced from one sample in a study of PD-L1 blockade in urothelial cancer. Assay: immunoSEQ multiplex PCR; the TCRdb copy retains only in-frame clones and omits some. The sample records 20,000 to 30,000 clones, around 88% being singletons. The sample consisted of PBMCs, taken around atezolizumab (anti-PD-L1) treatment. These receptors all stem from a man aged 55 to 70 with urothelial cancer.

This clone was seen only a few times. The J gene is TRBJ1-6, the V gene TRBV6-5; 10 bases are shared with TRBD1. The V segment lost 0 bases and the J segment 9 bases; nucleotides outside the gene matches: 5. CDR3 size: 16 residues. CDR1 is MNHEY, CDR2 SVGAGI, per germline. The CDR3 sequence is CASSYSGRTGGSPLHF. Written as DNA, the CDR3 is TGTGCCAGCAGTTACTCAGGCCGGACAGGGGGTTCACCCCTCCACTTT.

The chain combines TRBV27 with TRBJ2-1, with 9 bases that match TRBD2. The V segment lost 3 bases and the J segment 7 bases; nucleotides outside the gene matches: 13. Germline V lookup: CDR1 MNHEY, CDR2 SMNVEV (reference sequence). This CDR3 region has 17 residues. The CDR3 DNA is TGTGCCAGCAGTTTTTTCGTCTGGCGGGGGGGCCCGAATGAGCAGTTCTTC. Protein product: CASSFFVWRGGPNEQFF.

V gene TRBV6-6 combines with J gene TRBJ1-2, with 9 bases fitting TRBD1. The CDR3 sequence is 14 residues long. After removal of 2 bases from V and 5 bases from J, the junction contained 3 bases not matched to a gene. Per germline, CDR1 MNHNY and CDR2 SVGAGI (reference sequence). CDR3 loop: CASSYGTGSYGYTF. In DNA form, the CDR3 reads TGTGCCAGCAGTTACGGGACAGGGTCGTATGGCTACACCTTC.

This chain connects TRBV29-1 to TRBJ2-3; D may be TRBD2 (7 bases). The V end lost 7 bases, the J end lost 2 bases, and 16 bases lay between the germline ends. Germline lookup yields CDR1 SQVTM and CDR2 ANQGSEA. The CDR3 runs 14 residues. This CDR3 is CSGGGQTDTDTQYF. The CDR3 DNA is TGCAGCGGGGGGGGGCAGACCGACACAGATACGCAGTATTTT.

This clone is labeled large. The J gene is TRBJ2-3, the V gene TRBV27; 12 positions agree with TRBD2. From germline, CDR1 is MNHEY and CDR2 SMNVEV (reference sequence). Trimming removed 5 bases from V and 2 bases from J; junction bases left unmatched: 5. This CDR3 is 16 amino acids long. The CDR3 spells CASSEGLAGLTDTQYF. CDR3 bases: TGTGCCAGCAGTGAGGGACTAGCGGGCCTCACAGATACGCAGTATTTT.

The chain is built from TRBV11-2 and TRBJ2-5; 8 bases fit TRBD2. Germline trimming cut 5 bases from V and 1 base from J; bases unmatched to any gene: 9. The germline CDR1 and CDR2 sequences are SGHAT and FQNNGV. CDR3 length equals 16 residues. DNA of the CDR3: TGTGCCAGCAGCCCACGAACTAGCGGACTCCAAGAGACCCAGTACTTC. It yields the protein CASSPRTSGLQETQYF.

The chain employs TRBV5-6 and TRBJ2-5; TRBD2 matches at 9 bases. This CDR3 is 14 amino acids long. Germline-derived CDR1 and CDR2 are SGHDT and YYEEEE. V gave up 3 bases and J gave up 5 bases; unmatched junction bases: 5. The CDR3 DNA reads TGTGCCAGCAGCTCCGTAGCGGGAGCGGAGACCCAGTACTTC. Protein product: CASSSVAGAETQYF.

The CDR3 here is CASSSPGPYEQFF. DNA of the CDR3: TGTGCCAGCAGCTCGCCAGGGCCCTATGAGCAGTTCTTC. The chain joins TRBV5-6 to TRBJ2-1; a possible D gene is TRBD1 (5 bases). The CDR3 sequence is 13 residues long. V shed 3 bases and J shed 8 bases, with 12 bases lying between them. The germline gives CDR1 SGHDT, CDR2 YYEEEE.

CDR3 in DNA: TGTGCCAGCAGGGGACAGGGGGTCGGCTATGGCTACACCTTC. Translated: CASRGQGVGYGYTF. The chain links TRBV27 to TRBJ1-2, with 11 bases that match TRBD1. From germline, CDR1 is MNHEY and CDR2 SMNVEV (reference sequence). The CDR3 length is 14 residues. After removal of 6 bases from V and 4 bases from J, the junction contained 4 bases not matched to a gene.

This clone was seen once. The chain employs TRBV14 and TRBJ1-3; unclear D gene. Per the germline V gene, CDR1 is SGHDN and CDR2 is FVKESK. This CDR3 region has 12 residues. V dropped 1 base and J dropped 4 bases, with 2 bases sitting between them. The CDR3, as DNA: TGTGCCAGCAGCCAAGCAGGAAACACCATATATTTT. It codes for CASSQAGNTIYF.

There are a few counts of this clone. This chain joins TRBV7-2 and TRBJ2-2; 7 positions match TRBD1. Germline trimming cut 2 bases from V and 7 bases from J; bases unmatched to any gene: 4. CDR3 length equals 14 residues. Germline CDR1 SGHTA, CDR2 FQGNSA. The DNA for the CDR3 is TGTGCCAGCAGCTTACGAGGGGGCAGCGGGGAGCTGTTTTTT. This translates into CASSLRGGSGELFF.

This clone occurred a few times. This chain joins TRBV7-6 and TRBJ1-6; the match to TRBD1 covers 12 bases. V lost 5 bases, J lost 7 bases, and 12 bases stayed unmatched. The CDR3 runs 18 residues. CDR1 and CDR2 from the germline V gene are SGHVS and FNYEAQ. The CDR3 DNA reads TGTGCCAGCAGCCCCGGGACAGGGGGCGCGGGAGGGAATTCACCCCTCCACTTT. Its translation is CASSPGTGGAGGNSPLHF. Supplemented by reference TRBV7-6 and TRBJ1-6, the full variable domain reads GAGVSQSPRYKVTKRGQDVALRCDPISGHVSLYWYRQALGQGPEFLTYFNYEAQQDKSGLPNDRFSAERPEGSISTLTIQRTEQRDSAMYRCASSPGTGGAGGNSPLHFGNGTRLTVT.

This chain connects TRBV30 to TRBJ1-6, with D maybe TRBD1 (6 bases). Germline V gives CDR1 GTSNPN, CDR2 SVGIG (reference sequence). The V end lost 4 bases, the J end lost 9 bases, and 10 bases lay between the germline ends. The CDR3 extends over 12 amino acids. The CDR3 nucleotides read TGTGCCTGGAAAGGGGGGGGTTCACCCCTCCACTTT. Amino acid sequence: CAWKGGGSPLHF. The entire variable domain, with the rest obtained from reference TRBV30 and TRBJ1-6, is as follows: SQTIHQWPATLVQPVGSPLSLECTVEGTSNPNLYWYRQAAGRGLQLLFYSVGIGQISSEVPQNLSASRPQDRQFILSSKKLLLSDSGFYLCAWKGGGSPLHFGNGTRLTVT.

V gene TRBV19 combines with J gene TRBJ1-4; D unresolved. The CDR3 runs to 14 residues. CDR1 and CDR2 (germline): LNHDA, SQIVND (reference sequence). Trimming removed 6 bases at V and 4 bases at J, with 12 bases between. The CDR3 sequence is CASSITRVNEKLFF. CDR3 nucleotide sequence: TGTGCCAGTAGCATCACCCGGGTTAATGAAAAACTGTTTTTT.

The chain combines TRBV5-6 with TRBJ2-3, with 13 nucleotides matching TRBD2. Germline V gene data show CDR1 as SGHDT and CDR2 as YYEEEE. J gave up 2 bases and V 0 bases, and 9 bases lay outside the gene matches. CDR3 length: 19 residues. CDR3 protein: CASSLAGTSGAYLTDTQYF. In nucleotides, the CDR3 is TGTGCCAGCAGCTTGGCCGGGACTAGCGGGGCTTACCTCACAGATACGCAGTATTTT.

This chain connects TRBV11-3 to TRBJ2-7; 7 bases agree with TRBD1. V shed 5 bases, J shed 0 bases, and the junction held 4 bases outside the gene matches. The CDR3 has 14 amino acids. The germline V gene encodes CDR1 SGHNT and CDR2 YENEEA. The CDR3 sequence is CASSRGQSSYEQYF. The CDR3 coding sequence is TGTGCCAGCAGCCGGGGACAGAGCTCCTACGAGCAGTACTTC. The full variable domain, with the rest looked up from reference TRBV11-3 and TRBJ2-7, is EAGVVQSPRYKIIEKKQPVAFWCNPISGHNTLYWYLQNLGQGPELLIRYENEEAVDDSQLPKDRFSAERLKGVDSTLKIQPAELGDSAVYLCASSRGQSSYEQYFGPGTRLTVT.

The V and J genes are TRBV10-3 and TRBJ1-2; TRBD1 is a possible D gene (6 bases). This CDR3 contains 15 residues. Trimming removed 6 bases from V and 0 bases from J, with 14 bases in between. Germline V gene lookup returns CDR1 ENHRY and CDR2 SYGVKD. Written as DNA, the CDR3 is TGTGCCATCAGGGCGGACAGCTTATCTAACTATGGCTACACCTTC. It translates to CAIRADSLSNYGYTF.

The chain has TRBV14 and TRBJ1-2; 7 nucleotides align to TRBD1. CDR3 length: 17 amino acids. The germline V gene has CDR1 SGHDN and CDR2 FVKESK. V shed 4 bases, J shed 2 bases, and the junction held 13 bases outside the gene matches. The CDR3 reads CASSPLAPGQKNYGYTF. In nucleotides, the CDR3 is TGTGCCAGCAGCCCATTAGCTCCGGGACAGAAAAACTATGGCTACACCTTC.

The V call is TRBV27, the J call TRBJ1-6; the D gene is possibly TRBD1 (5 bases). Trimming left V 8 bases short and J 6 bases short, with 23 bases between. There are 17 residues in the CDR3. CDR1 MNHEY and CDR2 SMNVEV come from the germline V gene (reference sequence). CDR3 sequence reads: CASGLLDIKGLNSPLHF. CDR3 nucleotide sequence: TGTGCCAGCGGGTTATTGGACATTAAAGGCCTTAATTCACCCCTCCACTTT.

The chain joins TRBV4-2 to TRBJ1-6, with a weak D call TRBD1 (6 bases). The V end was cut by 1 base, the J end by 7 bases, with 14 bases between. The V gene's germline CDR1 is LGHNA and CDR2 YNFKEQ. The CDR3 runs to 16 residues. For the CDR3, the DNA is TGTGCCAGCAGCCAAGGTCGACAGGCGCTCAATTCACCCCTCCACTTT. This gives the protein CASSQGRQALNSPLHF.

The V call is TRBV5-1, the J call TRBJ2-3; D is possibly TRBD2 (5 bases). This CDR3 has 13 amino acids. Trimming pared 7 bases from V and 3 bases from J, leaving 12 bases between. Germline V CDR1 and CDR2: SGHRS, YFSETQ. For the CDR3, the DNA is TGCGCCAGCCACACGGGGTCGACAGATACGCAGTATTTT. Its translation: CASHTGSTDTQYF.

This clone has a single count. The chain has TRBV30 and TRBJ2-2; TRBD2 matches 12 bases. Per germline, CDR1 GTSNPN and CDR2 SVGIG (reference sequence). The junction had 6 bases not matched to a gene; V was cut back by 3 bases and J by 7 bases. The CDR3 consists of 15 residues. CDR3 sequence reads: CAWRLAGGRIGELFF. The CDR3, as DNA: TGTGCCTGGAGACTAGCGGGAGGCCGTATCGGGGAGCTGTTTTTT.

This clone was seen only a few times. The CDR3 loop reads CAWSRQGLSEQFF. The CDR3, as DNA: TGTGCCTGGTCGAGGCAGGGGCTATCTGAGCAGTTCTTC. This rearrangement joins TRBV30 to TRBJ2-1, with D perhaps matching TRBD1 (6 bases). Trimming removed 5 bases from V and 9 bases from J, with 17 bases in between. The CDR3 contains 13 residues. Germline assignment: CDR1 GTSNPN and CDR2 SVGIG (reference sequence).

As DNA, the CDR3 is TGTGCCAGCAGCCAAGACGGCGCTAGCGGGAACACCGGGGAGCTGTTTTTT. It encodes CASSQDGASGNTGELFF. V and J are TRBV4-2 and TRBJ2-2, with 7 bases matching TRBD2. Trimming at V came to 0 bases and at J to 1 base, leaving 5 bases not matched to a gene. CDR1 and CDR2 from the germline V gene are LGHNA and YNFKEQ. The CDR3 extends over 17 amino acids.

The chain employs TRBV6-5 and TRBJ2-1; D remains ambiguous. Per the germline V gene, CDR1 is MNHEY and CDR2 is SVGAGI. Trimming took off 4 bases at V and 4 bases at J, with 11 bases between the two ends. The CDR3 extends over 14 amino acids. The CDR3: CASSSSRPYNEQFF. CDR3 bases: TGTGCCAGCAGTTCCTCCAGGCCTTACAATGAGCAGTTCTTC.

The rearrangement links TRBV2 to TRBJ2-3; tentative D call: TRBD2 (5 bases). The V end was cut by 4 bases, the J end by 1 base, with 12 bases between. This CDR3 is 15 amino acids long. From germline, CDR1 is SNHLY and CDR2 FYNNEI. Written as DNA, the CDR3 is TGTGCCAGCAGTGTGGGTAGCGTGGGCACAGATACGCAGTATTTT. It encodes CASSVGSVGTDTQYF.

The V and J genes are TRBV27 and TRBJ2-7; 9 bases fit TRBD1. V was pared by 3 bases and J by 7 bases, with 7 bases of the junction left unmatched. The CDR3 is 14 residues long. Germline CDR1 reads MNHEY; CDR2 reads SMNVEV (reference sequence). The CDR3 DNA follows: TGTGCCAGCAGTTTCCTACAGGGGGCGGGGGAGCAGTACTTC. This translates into CASSFLQGAGEQYF.

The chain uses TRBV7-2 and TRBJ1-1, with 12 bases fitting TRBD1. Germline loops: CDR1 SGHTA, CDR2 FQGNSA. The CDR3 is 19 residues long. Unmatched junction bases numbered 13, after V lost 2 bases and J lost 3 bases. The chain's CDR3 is CASSLRTGTGGAKDTEAFF. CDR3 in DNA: TGTGCCAGCAGCTTAAGGACCGGGACAGGGGGCGCAAAGGACACTGAAGCTTTCTTT.

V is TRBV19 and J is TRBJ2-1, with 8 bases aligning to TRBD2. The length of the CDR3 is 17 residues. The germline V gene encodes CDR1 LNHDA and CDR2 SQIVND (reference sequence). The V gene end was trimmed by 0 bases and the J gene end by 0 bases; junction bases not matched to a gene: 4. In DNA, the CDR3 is TGTGCCAGTAGTATAGATCCGGGAGGGAGCTCCTACAATGAGCAGTTCTTC. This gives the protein CASSIDPGGSSYNEQFF.

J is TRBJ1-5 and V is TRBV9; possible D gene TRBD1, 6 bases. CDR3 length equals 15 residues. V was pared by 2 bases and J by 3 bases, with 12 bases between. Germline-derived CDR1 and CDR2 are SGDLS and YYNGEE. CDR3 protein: CASSVEDSINQPQHF. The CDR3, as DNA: TGTGCCAGCAGCGTTGAGGACAGCATCAATCAGCCCCAGCATTTT.

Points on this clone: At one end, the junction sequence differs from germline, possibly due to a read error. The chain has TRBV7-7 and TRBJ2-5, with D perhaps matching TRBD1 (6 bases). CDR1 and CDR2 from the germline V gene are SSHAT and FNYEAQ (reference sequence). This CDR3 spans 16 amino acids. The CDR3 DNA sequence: TGTGCTAGCAGCTTAAGGCAGGGGAGTGGGTCGGAGACCCAGTACTTC. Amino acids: CASSLRQGSGSETQYF.

The DNA for the CDR3 is TGCGCCAGCAGCCCCGGGACAGGGCAAGAGACCCAGTACTTC. Translating it yields CASSPGTGQETQYF. This rearrangement joins TRBV5-1 to TRBJ2-5, with TRBD1 identical over 9 bases. Germline CDR1 reads SGHRS; CDR2 reads YFSETQ. Trimming at V came to 4 bases and at J to 2 bases, leaving 3 bases not matched to a gene. This CDR3 has 14 residues.